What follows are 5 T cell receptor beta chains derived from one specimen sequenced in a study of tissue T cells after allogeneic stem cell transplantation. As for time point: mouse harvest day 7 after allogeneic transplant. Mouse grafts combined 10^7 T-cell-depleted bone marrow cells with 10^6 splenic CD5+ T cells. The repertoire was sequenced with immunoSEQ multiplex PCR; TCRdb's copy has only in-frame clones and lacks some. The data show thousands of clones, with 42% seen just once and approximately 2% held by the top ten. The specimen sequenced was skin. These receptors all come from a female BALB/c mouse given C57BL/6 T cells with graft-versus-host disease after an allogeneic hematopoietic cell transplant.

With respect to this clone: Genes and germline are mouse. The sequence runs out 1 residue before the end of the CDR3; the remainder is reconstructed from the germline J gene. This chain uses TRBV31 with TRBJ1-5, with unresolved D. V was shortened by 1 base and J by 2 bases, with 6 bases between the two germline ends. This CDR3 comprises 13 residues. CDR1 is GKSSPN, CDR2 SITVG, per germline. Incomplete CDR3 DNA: TGTGCCTGGAGTCGGGGATACAACCAGGCTCCGCTT. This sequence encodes CAWSRGYNQAPL. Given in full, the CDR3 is CAWSRGYNQAPLF.

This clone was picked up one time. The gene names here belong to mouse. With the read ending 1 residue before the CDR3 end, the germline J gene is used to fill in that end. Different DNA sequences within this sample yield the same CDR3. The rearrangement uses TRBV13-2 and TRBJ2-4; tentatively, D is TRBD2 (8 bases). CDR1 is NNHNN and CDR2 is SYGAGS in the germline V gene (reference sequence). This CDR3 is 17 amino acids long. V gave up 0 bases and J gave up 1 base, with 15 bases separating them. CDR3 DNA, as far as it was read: TGTGCCAGCGGTGATGCAGGGGGGGGCGGGGGTCAAAACACCTTGTAC. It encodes CASGDAGGGGGQNTLY. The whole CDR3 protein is CASGDAGGGGGQNTLYF.

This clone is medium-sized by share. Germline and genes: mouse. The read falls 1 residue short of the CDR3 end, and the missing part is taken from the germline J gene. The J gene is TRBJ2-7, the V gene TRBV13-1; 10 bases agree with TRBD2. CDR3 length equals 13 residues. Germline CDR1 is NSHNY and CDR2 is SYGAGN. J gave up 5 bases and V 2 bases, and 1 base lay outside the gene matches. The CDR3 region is CASSDWGGNEQYF. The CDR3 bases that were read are TGTGCCAGCAGTGACTGGGGGGGCAATGAACAGTAC.

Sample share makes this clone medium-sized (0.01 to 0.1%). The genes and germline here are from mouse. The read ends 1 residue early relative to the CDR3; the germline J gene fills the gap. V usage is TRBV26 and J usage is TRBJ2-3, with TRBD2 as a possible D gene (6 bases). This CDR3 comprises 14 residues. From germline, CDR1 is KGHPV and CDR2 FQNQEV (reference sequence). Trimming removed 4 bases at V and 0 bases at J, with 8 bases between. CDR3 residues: CASSPTGSAETLYF. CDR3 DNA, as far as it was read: TGTGCCAGCAGTCCCACTGGGAGTGCAGAAACGCTGTAT.

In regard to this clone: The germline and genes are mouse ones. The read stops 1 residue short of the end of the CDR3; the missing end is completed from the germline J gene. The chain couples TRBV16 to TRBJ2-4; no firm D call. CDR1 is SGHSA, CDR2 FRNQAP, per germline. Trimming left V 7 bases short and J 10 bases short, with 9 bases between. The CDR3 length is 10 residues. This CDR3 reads CASTRPPLYF. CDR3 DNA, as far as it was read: TGTGCAAGCACCCGCCCCCCCTTGTAC.